This entry features one T cell receptor beta chain sequence. Its recognized antigen is unknown. Base-call qualities are not available, and no considerably larger clone is one nucleotide away. The data were obtained in a study of blood T cell repertoires in COVID-19 (dated by TCRdb to the early 2020s). Turning to the overall study: Collaborator samples came from the United States, Italy and Spain and covered acute and convalescent phases of COVID-19. The prospective study material was composed of cDNA or gDNA derived from T cells, B-cell-depleted T cells, or PBMCs. The dataset comprised deeply sampled blood TCRbeta repertoires from subjects exposed to, actively infected with, or recovered from COVID-19. The repertoires were released in a freely available public database meant as a resource for research on the immune response to SARS-CoV-2. The samples were drawn from two sources: the first 160 participants of the ongoing ImmuneRACE study, and fewer than 1,500 subjects contributed by 6 global collaborators. Nearly every sample came with metadata listing a de-identified subject ID, COVID-19 status, age in years and sex. Where available, HLA class I and class II types were taken from metadata supplied by the sample provider and were not determined by assay-based typing.

Participants in the prospective study were enrolled through a virtual design, were aged roughly 18 to 100 years, and lived in 20 to 30 United States geographic areas. To assign participants to cohorts, the prospective study relied on clinical history that participants themselves reported in a screening survey and a study questionnaire. Recovered participants in ImmuneRACE Cohort 3 were defined as having two consecutive negative NP/OP PCR tests, clearance from a healthcare professional, or resolution of symptoms. In the prospective study, mobile phlebotomists collected whole blood, serum and a nasopharyngeal or oropharyngeal swab from each participant. Over a roughly 2-month period, participants in the prospective study had the option of providing additional blood draws and questionnaires. Before DNA extraction, blood samples from the prospective study were shipped at room temperature or frozen.

TCRbeta CDR3 regions were amplified from genomic DNA using the immunoSEQ Assay, a bias-controlled multiplex PCR. The authors' pipeline ran thus. Within the assay, amplification of reference gene primers was used to estimate how many nucleated cells each sample contained. To quantify the absolute abundance of each unique TCRbeta CDR3 rearrangement, sequence reads were collapsed and filtered. Productive Simpson clonality was computed per sample as the square root of Simpson's diversity index over productive rearrangements. Held by TCRdb, this immuneACCESS table contains in-frame sequences only and omits some clones. Under half of the omission traces to an unresolved V gene where checked; the cause of the rest is unknown. D and trimming were read from the DNA, whereas the V and J calls and clone size are those reported in that table. Counted in this sample were about 300,000 clones; around 90% of them appeared once. The biggest ten clones account for 1% to 1.3% of the sample.

The investigation overall reported the following: The amount of clinical and demographic metadata varied by source and participant and was provided uncurated.

CDR1 is given as SGHKS and CDR2 as YYEKEE, both from the germline V gene (reference sequence). V ends up 4 bases short and J 3 bases short, with an unmatched junction base count of 4. From the cysteine up to the phenylalanine, the CDR3 has a length of 16 residues. Kept here is only the CDR3 DNA, which spans 48 bases and is read in frame from base 1. This sequence originates from a woman aged 30 to 39 who had recovered from COVID-19. The material sequenced was PBMCs or T cells enriched from blood (not recorded which). This chain is built from TRBV5-5 and TRBJ2-3; TRBD2 agrees with 14 junctional bases. The CDR3 corresponds to CASSPGTSGRTDTQYF. In nucleotides, the sequence is TGTGCCAGCAGCCCCGGGACTAGCGGGAGAACAGATACGCAGTATTTT.